The clone carrying this T cell receptor (beta chain) was counted between two and nine times. Its antigen remains unidentified. The sample is drawn from a study of naive and memory T cell subsets. CD4 T cells were positively selected, then CD8 T cells from the CD4-negative fraction. An equimolar mix of two oligonucleotides served as the beta constant-region primer for TRBC1 and TRBC2. A 12-nucleotide UMI and the SP2 primer were added to the cDNA 3' end by oligonucleotide ligation. The ligated cDNA underwent four PCR rounds using SP2 and nested alpha and beta constant-region primers. Using its own MiXCR run on the UMI-ligation and nested PCR reads, TCRdb lists one record per CDR3 protein. The sample carries roughly 140,000 distinct CDR3 sequences, approximately 15% recorded once. This CDR3 is built from 17 residues. The germline V gene encodes CDR1 MNHEY and CDR2 SVGAGI. Trimming stripped 0 bases from V and 3 bases from J, with 16 bases between.

Study findings and constraints: Over 85% of naive TCR sequences appeared only once, unlike memory subsets.

The sequence was obtained from a human donor in good health. V and J are TRBV6-5 and TRBJ2-3, with a possible D match to TRBD2 (6 bases). Sequences were obtained from naive CD4+ T cells from blood. The CDR3 protein is CASSYSNFGGSTDTQYF. In DNA, the CDR3 is TGTGCCAGCAGTTACTCGAATTTCGGGGGAAGTACAGATACGCAGTATTTT.